These T cell receptor beta chains were read from a single sample in a study of long-term antiretroviral therapy in people with HIV. The assay was immunoSEQ multiplex PCR, and TCRdb's table has in-frame clones only and misses some. The table includes about 35,000 clones, about four fifths detected once. The sequencing used unsorted PBMCs, collected 3 years after starting antiretroviral therapy. The receptors were sampled from a man aged 45-60 years with HIV. Both conserved end residues are part of each CDR3. Each record gives: J gene, V gene, CDR3 protein.

>TRBJ1-2|TRBV7-2
CASSPGTLNYGYTF
>TRBJ1-3|TRBV7-9
CASSSGHAGNTIYF
>TRBJ1-4|TRBV18
CASSSLVTGRGLDEKLFF
>TRBJ1-2|TRBV28
CASSPPTGGGYTF
>TRBJ2-4|TRBV6-6
CASSSTGQAKNIQYF
>TRBJ2-2|TRBV7-2
CASSFLTGVAGELFF
>TRBJ2-3|TRBV28
CASSFPGDTQYF
>TRBJ1-4|TRBV30
CAWSTRKGSGEKLFF
>TRBJ1-6|TRBV6-1
CASKRGAKDSPLHF
>TRBJ2-5|TRBV7-7
CASSLGLAGVETQYF
>TRBJ2-7|TRBV14
CASSLTRVNRWSAYEQYF
>TRBJ2-5|TRBV9
CASSVGGGPQETQYF
>TRBJ2-7|TRBV20-1
CSAGDNYEQYF
>TRBJ1-1|TRBV11-2
CASSPDRGTEAFF
>TRBJ2-5|TRBV9
CASSALGTSGGAEETQYF
>TRBJ2-3|TRBV7-6
CASSLIGGRMDTQYF
>TRBJ2-7|TRBV28
CASRTGGMGGAYEQYF
>TRBJ2-3|TRBV6-5
CASRNPSGSQYF
>TRBJ2-1|TRBV7-8
CACSRGGQTYNEQFF
>TRBJ2-5|TRBV9
CASSLFGLTQETQYF
>TRBJ1-2|TRBV7-9
CASSLRQAILDYTF
>TRBJ2-7|TRBV7-6
CASSPRGGPSYEQYF
>TRBJ1-1|TRBV28
CASTIGDRSNTEAFF
>TRBJ2-5|TRBV7-2
CASSLRRGGETQYF
>TRBJ2-3|TRBV21-1
CASSKVTVDRTDTQYF
>TRBJ1-6|TRBV14
CASTRRGTPIIYNSPLHF
>TRBJ2-5|TRBV5-1
CASRRLAGTYQETQYF
>TRBJ2-5|TRBV6-6
CASRGLAGRETQYF
>TRBJ2-1|TRBV2
CASSEVGSPSYNEQFF
>TRBJ2-1|TRBV18
CASSGGLGNEQFF
>TRBJ1-2|TRBV7-9
CASSQGNYGYTF
>TRBJ2-7|TRBV5-5
CASSLADIVYEQYF
>TRBJ1-4|TRBV30
CAWSYRASKKLFF
>TRBJ2-7|TRBV6-5
CASTQRQAPYEQYF
>TRBJ2-2|TRBV28
CASSSPGQGNTGELFF